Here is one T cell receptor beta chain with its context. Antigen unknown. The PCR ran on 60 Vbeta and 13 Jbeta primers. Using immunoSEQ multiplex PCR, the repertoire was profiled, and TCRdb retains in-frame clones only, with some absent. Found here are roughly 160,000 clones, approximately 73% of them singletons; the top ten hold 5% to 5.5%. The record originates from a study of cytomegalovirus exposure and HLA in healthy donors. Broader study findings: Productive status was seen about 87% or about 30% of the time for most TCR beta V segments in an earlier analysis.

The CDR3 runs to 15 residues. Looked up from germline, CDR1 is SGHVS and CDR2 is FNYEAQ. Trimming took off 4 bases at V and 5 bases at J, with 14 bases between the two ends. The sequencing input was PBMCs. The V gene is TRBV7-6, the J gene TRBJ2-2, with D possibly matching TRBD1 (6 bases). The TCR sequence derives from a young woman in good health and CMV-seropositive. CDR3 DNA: TGTGCCAGCAGCTCCAGAGGGGGTTCGACCGGGGAGCTGTTTTTT. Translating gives CASSSRGGSTGELFF.